One sample yielded the 24 T cell receptor beta chains listed below, sequenced in a study of molecular identifiers for immune sequencing clone quantification. TCRdb redid the calling of the PCR reads with MiXCR, one entry per CDR3 protein. The table shows 50,000 or so distinct CDR3 sequences, with under 30% occurring only once. The sequenced material came from naive CD8+ T cells from blood, with Jurkat cell RNA spiked in. The subset here: FACS-sorted CD8+CD4-CCR7+CD45RA+ naive T cells. These receptor sequences come from a human donor in good health. Some libraries in this study had Jurkat cell RNA spiked in.

This clonotype was picked up a small number of times. The chain has TRBV5-4 and TRBJ1-6; D possibly corresponds to TRBD1 (5 bases). Germline lookup yields CDR1 SGHNT and CDR2 YYREEE (reference sequence). V lost 4 bases and J lost 10, with 12 bases in between. This CDR3 has 13 amino acids. CDR3 DNA: TGTGCCAGCAGCACCGGGACGGCGTCACCCCTCCACTTT. It codes for CASSTGTASPLHF.

This clonotype has a handful of counts. This clone may be a read error of a much larger clone one base away. The chain uses TRBV7-9 and TRBJ1-3; D remains ambiguous. CDR3 size: 14 residues. Germline assignment: CDR1 SEHNR and CDR2 FQNEAQ (reference sequence). The CDR3 sequence: CASSPALSGDTIYF. The CDR3 nucleotides are TGTGCCAGCAGCCCAGCTTTGTCTGGAGACACCATATATTTT.

This clonotype was observed at least ten times. The chain uses TRBV6-5 and TRBJ1-5, with TRBD1 identical over 8 bases. With 6 bases clipped from V and 4 bases from J, the junction kept 5 bases outside the gene matches. The CDR3 is 14 amino acids. The germline V gene encodes CDR1 MNHEY and CDR2 SVGAGI. The CDR3 protein is CASRQDRDNQPQHF. In DNA form, the CDR3 reads TGTGCCAGCAGACAGGACAGGGATAATCAGCCCCAGCATTTT.

About this clonotype: A much larger clonotype is one base distant, so this may be a read error. The chain recombines TRBV6-1 with TRBJ1-1; TRBD1 might be the D (5 bases). The CDR3 is made up of 14 amino acids. Germline lookup yields CDR1 MNHNS and CDR2 SASEGT. CDR3 residues: CAGSAPGGGTEAFF. The CDR3 bases are TGTGCCGGCAGTGCCCCGGGGGGGGGGACTGAAGCTTTCTTT.

This clonotype was counted many times. The chain has TRBV30 and TRBJ2-5, with 10 bases fitting TRBD2. Looked up from germline, CDR1 is GTSNPN and CDR2 is SVGIG (reference sequence). V shed 0 bases, J shed 5 bases, and the junction held 6 bases outside the gene matches. CDR3 length: 15 residues. CDR3 protein: CAWSVQRGGRETQYF. CDR3 bases: TGTGCCTGGAGTGTGCAGCGGGGGGGCCGTGAGACCCAGTACTTC.

In this sample, this clonotype turned up many times. The V and J genes are TRBV5-1 and TRBJ1-1; D not certain. This CDR3 comprises 15 residues. Trimming left V 0 bases short and J 5 bases short, with 14 bases between. Germline CDR1 reads SGHRS; CDR2 reads YFSETQ. The CDR3 DNA reads as TGCGCCAGCAGCTTGGCCCGGAACAGAGAGACTGAAGCTTTCTTT. This gives the protein CASSLARNRETEAFF.

This clonotype turned up a few times. This clone may be a read error of a much larger clone one base away. J is TRBJ1-4 and V is TRBV4-1, with D unresolved. Germline CDR1 is MGHRA and CDR2 is YSYEKL. CDR3 length equals 15 residues. The CDR3 DNA reads TGCGCCAGCGGCCAAGCCAAGGGCAGCAATGAAAAACTGTTTTTT. It encodes CASGQAKGSNEKLFF.

This clonotype occurred many times. The chain couples TRBV20-1 to TRBJ2-7, with 7 bases aligning to TRBD1. Trimming took 0 bases from V and 4 from J; bases not matched to a gene: 9. The germline gives CDR1 DFQATT, CDR2 SNEGSKA (reference sequence). This CDR3 region has 15 residues. The CDR3 here is CSARDQRTGGYEQYF. DNA of the CDR3: TGCAGTGCTAGAGATCAGCGGACAGGAGGTTACGAGCAGTACTTC.

This clonotype was counted ten times or more. The CDR3 DNA sequence: TGTGCCAGCAGCCCGAGAGAAAAAACCTACGAGCAGTACTTC. Amino acids: CASSPREKTYEQYF. This rearrangement joins TRBV13 to TRBJ2-7; D is unclear. There are 14 residues in the CDR3. Trimming took off 5 bases at V and 2 bases at J, with 13 bases between the two ends. From germline, CDR1 is PRHDT and CDR2 FYEKMQ (reference sequence). Full variable domain (remainder filled in from reference TRBV13 and TRBJ2-7): AAGVIQSPRHLIKEKRETATLKCYPIPRHDTVYWYQQGPGQDPQFLISFYEKMQSDKGSIPDRFSAQQFSDYHSELNMSSLELGDSALYFCASSPREKTYEQYFGPGTRLTVT.

The table lists this clonotype with a count of one. A read error is likely, as this CDR3 ends without the conserved phenylalanine or tryptophan. The V call is TRBV6-2 or TRBV6-3, the J call TRBJ1-5; D may be TRBD1 (6 bases). Germline loops: CDR1 MNHEY, CDR2 SVGEGT. This CDR3 region has 16 residues. The CDR3 protein is CASSYRMTGLNQRQHV. CDR3 DNA sequence: TGTGCCAGCAGTTACCGTATGACAGGACTCAATCAGCGCCAGCATGTT.

A remark on this clonotype: A much larger clonotype is one base distant, so this may be a read error. CDR3 amino acids: CASSVPGTSGRGTVTQYF. The CDR3, as DNA: TGTGCCAGCAGCGTCCCCGGGACTAGCGGGAGGGGCACAGTTACGCAGTATTTT. The genes are TRBV7-9 and TRBJ2-3; 16 positions match TRBD2. CDR1 and CDR2 (germline): SEHNR, FQNEAQ (reference sequence). This CDR3 has 18 residues.

This clonotype came up a few times. The rearrangement links TRBV4-1 to TRBJ1-1; D unclear. The V end lost 4 bases, the J end lost 0 bases, and 9 bases lay between the germline ends. The CDR3 spans 14 residues. The germline gives CDR1 MGHRA, CDR2 YSYEKL. The CDR3 spells CASSPPGVNTEAFF. CDR3 sequence (DNA): TGCGCCAGCAGCCCTCCGGGAGTGAACACTGAAGCTTTCTTT.

This clonotype was counted many times. V and J are TRBV7-9 and TRBJ1-1; no firm D call. There are 15 residues in the CDR3. In germline, CDR1 is SEHNR, CDR2 FQNEAQ (reference sequence). V gave up 5 bases and J gave up 7 bases, with 20 bases separating them. CDR3 coding DNA: TGTGCCAGCAGCCCCCTCGTCGCGGGTGCGGATGAAGCTTTCTTT. It specifies CASSPLVAGADEAFF.

As for this clonotype: This sequence may be a read error, since a much larger clone differs from it by one base. The conserved phenylalanine or tryptophan is not found at the CDR3 terminus, so this likely reflects a read error. J is TRBJ2-7 and V is TRBV19, with a tentative D call TRBD2 (6 bases). V lost 6 bases and J 3 bases, leaving 15 bases between the germline ends. There are 14 residues in the CDR3. CDR1 and CDR2 (germline): LNHDA, SQIVND (reference sequence). The CDR3 region has the DNA TGTGCCAGTAGCCCGGGCTTGGGGGGCTACGAGCAGTACTCC. Translating gives CASSPGLGGYEQYS.

This clonotype was seen ten or more times. The chain links TRBV7-2 to TRBJ2-2; no firm D call. Per the germline V gene, CDR1 is SGHTA and CDR2 is FQGNSA. V was cut by 5 bases and J by 5 bases, with 9 bases left in between. The CDR3 consists of 13 residues. CDR3 sequence reads: CASSAPWTGELFF. The DNA for the CDR3 is TGTGCCAGCAGCGCCCCCTGGACCGGGGAGCTGTTTTTT.

Remarks on this clonotype: Since a much larger clone is just one base distant, this may be a read error. The CDR3 protein is CAGSKADTQYF. CDR3 sequence (DNA): TGTGCCGGCAGTAAAGCAGATACGCAGTATTTT. The chain combines TRBV6-1 with TRBJ2-3; no clear D gene. CDR3 length equals 11 residues. Germline values: CDR1 MNHNS, CDR2 SASEGT.

On this clonotype: This may be a read error: a much more frequent sequence differs by one nucleotide. The chain couples TRBV4-2 to TRBJ2-7; D might be TRBD1 or TRBD2, each matching 5 bases. The germline gives CDR1 LGHNA, CDR2 YNFKEQ. The V end was cut by 2 bases, the J end by 5 bases, with 13 bases between. The CDR3 extends over 14 amino acids. The CDR3 DNA reads TGTGCCAGCAGCCAAACAAGGGGCGGGCACGAGCAGTACTTC. It encodes CASSQTRGGHEQYF.

CDR3 in amino acids: CSGGGVTSSAYQETQYF. The CDR3 region has the DNA TGCAGCGGGGGGGGGGTGACTAGTTCGGCCTACCAAGAGACCCAGTACTTC. V is TRBV29-1 and J is TRBJ2-5; 7 bases are a match to TRBD2. V shed 7 bases, J shed 0 bases, and the junction held 17 bases outside the gene matches. The CDR3 spans 17 residues. Germline loops: CDR1 SQVTM, CDR2 ANQGSEA.

This clonotype was observed many times. In DNA, the CDR3 is TGTGCCAGCAGCCCTACGGACAGGGCCACTGAAGCTTTCTTT. Translated: CASSPTDRATEAFF. This rearrangement joins TRBV7-3 to TRBJ1-1, with 8 nucleotides matching TRBD1. V dropped 5 bases and J dropped 4; count of bases not matched to a gene: 6. The CDR3 runs to 14 residues. CDR1 is SGHTA, CDR2 FQGTGA, per germline.

Points on this clonotype: This may stem from a read error, because a much larger clone lies one nucleotide away. V gene TRBV6-2 or TRBV6-3 combines with J gene TRBJ1-4; no firm D call. This CDR3 has 15 residues. V was trimmed by 5 bases and J by 7 bases, leaving 17 bases between them. Germline lookup yields CDR1 MNHEY and CDR2 SVGEGT. The CDR3: CASSERLMGSEKLFF. As DNA, the CDR3 is TGTGCCAGCAGTGAACGACTAATGGGAAGTGAAAAACTGTTTTTT.

This clonotype was seen many times. The chain employs TRBV7-9 and TRBJ2-7; 7 bases map to TRBD1. Per the germline V gene, CDR1 is SEHNR and CDR2 is FQNEAQ (reference sequence). The CDR3 is made up of 13 amino acids. V lost 7 bases, J lost 2 bases, and 5 bases stayed unmatched. CDR3 amino acids: CASNQQGPYEQYF. The CDR3 nucleotides read TGTGCCAGCAACCAACAGGGGCCCTACGAGCAGTACTTC.

V gene TRBV20-1 combines with J gene TRBJ2-3, with 10 positions matching TRBD2. This CDR3 has 15 residues. CDR1 DFQATT and CDR2 SNEGSKA come from the germline V gene (reference sequence). Unmatched junction bases numbered 11, after V lost 5 bases and J lost 6 bases. Written as DNA, the CDR3 is TGCAGTGCTTTATCTAGCGGGGGTCCCTGGGATACGCAGTATTTT. Translating gives CSALSSGGPWDTQYF.

Worth noting for this clonotype: A much larger clone is a single base away; this may be a read error. This chain's CDR3 is CSARDRQGDAGELLF. The CDR3, as DNA: TGCAGTGCTAGAGATCGACAGGGGGATGCCGGGGAGCTGCTTTTT. The chain employs TRBV20-1 and TRBJ2-2; 9 bases line up with TRBD1. Germline assignment: CDR1 DFQATT and CDR2 SNEGSKA (reference sequence). There are 15 residues in the CDR3.

This clonotype has a count of ten or more. V is TRBV19 and J is TRBJ2-3; possible D gene TRBD2, 6 bases. Germline values: CDR1 LNHDA, CDR2 SQIVND (reference sequence). V was trimmed by 7 bases and J by 4 bases, leaving 15 bases between them. The CDR3 extends over 14 amino acids. CDR3 in DNA: TGTGCCAGTACCCATAACGGGGACTCAGATACGCAGTATTTT. This codes for CASTHNGDSDTQYF.